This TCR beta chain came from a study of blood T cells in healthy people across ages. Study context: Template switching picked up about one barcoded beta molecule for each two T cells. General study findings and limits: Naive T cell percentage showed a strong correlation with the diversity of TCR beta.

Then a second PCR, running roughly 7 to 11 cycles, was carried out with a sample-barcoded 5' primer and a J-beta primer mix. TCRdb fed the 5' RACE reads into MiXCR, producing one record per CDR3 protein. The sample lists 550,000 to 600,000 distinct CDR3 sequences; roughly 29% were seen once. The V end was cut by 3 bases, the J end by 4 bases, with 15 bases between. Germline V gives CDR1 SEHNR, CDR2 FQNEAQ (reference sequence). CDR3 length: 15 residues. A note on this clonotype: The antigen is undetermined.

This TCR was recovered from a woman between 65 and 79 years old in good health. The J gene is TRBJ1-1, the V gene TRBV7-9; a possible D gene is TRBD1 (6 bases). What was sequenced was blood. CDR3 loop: CASSFGGEGGTEAFF. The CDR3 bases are TGTGCCAGCAGCTTCGGAGGGGAGGGGGGCACTGAAGCTTTCTTT. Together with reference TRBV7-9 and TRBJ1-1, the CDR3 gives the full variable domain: DTGVSQNPRHKITKRGQNVTFRCDPISEHNRLYWYRQTLGQGPEFLTYFQNEAQLEKSRLLSDRFSAERPKGSFSTLEIQRTEQGDSAMYLCASSFGGEGGTEAFFGQGTRLTVV.